Below, one T cell receptor beta chain is given with its context. These data originate in a study of T cell changes during pregnancy in multiple sclerosis. Germline loops: CDR1 SGHTA, CDR2 FQGNSA. V trimming: 5 bases; J trimming: 3 bases; junction bases outside the gene matches: 1. The CDR3 covers 14 residues. TCRdb's table, derived via immunoSEQ multiplex PCR, lists solely in-frame clones and lacks some. The data hold more than 30,000 clones, with about 92% observed a single time. Sample: PBMCs (not recorded whether the cells were cultured). The rearrangement links TRBV7-2 to TRBJ1-4; TRBD1 matches 9 bases. This TCR was recovered from a female donor with multiple sclerosis, enrolled in a pregnancy study. CDR3 loop: CASSDRGANEKLFF. CDR3 DNA sequence: TGTGCCAGCAGCGACAGGGGGGCTAATGAAAAACTGTTTTTT. The full variable domain, rest sourced from reference TRBV7-2 and TRBJ1-4, is GAGVSQSPSNKVTEKGKDVELRCDPISGHTALYWYRQSLGQGLEFLIYFQGNSAPDKSGLPSDRFSAERTGGSVSTLTIQRTQQEDSAVYLCASSDRGANEKLFFGSGTQLSVL.